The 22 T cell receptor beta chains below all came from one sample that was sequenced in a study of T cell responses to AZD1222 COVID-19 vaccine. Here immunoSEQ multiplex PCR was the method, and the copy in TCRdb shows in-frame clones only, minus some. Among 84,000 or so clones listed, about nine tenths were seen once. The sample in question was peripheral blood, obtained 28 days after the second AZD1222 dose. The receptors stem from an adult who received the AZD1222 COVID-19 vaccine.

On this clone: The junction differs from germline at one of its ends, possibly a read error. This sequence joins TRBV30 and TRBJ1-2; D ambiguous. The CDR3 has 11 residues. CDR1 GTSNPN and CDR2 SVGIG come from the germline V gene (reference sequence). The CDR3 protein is CAWSVGVTVFF. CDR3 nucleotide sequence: TGTGCCTGGAGTGTGGGTGTTACGGTGTTCTTC.

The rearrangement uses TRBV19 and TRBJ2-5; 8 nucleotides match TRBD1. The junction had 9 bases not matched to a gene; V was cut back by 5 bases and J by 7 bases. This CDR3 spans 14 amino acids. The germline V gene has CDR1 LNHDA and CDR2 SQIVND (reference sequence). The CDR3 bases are TGTGCCAGTAGTTCCCGGACAGGGACGGCGACCCAGTACTTC. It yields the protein CASSSRTGTATQYF. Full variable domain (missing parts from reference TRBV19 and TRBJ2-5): DGGITQSPKYLFRKEGQNVTLSCEQNLNHDAMYWYRQDPGQGLRLIYYSQIVNDFQKGDIAEGYSVSREKKESFPLTVTSAQKNPTAFYLCASSSRTGTATQYFGPGTRLLVL.

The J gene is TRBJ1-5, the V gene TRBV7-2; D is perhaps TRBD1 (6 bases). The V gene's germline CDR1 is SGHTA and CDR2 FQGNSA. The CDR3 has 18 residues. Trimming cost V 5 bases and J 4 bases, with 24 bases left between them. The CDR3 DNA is TGTGCCAGCAGCCGTGAAAGGACAGCCGGAGGCCGGAATCAGCCCCAGCATTTT. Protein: CASSRERTAGGRNQPQHF.

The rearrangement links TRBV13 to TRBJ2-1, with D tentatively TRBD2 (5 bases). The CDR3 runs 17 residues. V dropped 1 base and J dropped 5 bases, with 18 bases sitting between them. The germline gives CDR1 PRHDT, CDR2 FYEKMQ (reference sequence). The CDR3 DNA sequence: TGTGCCAGCAGCTTAGTGTTCGGTAGTAGCGTTGACAATGAGCAGTTCTTC. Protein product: CASSLVFGSSVDNEQFF.

The CDR3 spells CASSLTAGAYEQYF. CDR3 sequence (DNA): TGTGCCAGCAGCTTAACGGCCGGAGCCTACGAGCAGTACTTC. The rearrangement links TRBV7-3 to TRBJ2-7; D is ambiguous. Trimming took off 0 bases at V and 2 bases at J, with 8 bases between the two ends. CDR1 and CDR2 (germline): SGHTA, FQGTGA. The CDR3 is 14 residues long.

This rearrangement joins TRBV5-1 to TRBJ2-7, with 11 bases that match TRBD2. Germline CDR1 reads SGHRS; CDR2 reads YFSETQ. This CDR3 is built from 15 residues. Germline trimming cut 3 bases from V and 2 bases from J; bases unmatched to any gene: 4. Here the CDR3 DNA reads TGCGCCAGCAGCTCCACTAGCGGGGGCACCTACGAGCAGTACTTC. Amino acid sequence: CASSSTSGGTYEQYF.

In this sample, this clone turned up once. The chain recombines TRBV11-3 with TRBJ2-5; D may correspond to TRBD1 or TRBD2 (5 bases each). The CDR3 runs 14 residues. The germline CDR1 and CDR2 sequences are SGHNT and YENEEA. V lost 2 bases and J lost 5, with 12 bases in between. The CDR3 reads CASSLLTGRETQYF. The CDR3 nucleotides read TGTGCCAGCAGCTTATTGACGGGACGGGAGACCCAGTACTTC.

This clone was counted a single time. The CDR3 nucleotides are TGTGCCAGCAGCCAACCCCCGGGGGGGAACACTGAAGCTTTCTTT. This gives the protein CASSQPPGGNTEAFF. V and J are TRBV28 and TRBJ1-1, with D perhaps matching TRBD1 (5 bases). V was shortened by 6 bases and J by 1 base, with 15 bases between the two germline ends. The length of the CDR3 is 15 residues. Looked up from germline, CDR1 is MDHEN and CDR2 is SYDVKM.

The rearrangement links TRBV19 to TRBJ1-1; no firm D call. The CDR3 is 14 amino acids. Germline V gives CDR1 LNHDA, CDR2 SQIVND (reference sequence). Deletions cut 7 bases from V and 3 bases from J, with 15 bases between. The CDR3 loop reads CASTFEVEDTEAFF. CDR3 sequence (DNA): TGTGCCAGTACGTTCGAAGTCGAGGACACTGAAGCTTTCTTT.

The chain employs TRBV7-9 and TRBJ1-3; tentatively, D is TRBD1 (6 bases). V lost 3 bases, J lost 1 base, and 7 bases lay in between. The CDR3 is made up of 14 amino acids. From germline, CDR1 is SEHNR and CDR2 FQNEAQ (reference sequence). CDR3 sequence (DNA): TGTGCCAGCAGCTTCGGGACATCTGGAAACACCATATATTTT. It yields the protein CASSFGTSGNTIYF.

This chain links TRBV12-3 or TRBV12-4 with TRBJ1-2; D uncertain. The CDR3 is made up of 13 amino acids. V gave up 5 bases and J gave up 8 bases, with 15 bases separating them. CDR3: CASSLGDWAGYTF. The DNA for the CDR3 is TGTGCCAGCAGTCTGGGAGACTGGGCGGGCTACACCTTC.

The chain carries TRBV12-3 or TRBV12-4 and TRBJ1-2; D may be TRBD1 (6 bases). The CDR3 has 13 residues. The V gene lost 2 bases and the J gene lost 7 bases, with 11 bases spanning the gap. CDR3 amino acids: CASSLQQGSGYTF. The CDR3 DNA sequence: TGTGCCAGCAGTTTACAACAGGGAAGTGGCTACACCTTC.

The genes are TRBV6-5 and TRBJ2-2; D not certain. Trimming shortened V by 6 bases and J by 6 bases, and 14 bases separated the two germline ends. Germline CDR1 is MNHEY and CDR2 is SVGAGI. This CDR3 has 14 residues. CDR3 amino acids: CASRLHPGPGELFF. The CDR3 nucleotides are TGTGCCAGCAGACTACACCCGGGCCCCGGGGAGCTGTTTTTT.

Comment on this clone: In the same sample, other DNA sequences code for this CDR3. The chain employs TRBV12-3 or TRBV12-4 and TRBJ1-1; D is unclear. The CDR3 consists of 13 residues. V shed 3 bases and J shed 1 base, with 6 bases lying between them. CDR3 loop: CASSFARNTEAFF. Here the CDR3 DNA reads TGTGCCAGCAGTTTCGCCCGGAACACTGAAGCTTTCTTT.

The DNA for the CDR3 is TGTGCCATCACCCGGGGTGGAGACACTGAAGCTTTCTTT. Its translation: CAITRGGDTEAFF. V is TRBV10-3 and J is TRBJ1-1; no reliable D call. The germline gives CDR1 ENHRY, CDR2 SYGVKD. The CDR3 is made up of 13 amino acids. Trimming pared 7 bases from V and 3 bases from J, leaving 12 bases between.

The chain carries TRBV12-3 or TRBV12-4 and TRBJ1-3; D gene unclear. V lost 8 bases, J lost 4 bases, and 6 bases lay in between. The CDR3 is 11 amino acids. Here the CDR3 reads CASSSGNTIYF. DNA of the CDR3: TGTGCCAGCTCCTCCGGAAACACCATATATTTT.

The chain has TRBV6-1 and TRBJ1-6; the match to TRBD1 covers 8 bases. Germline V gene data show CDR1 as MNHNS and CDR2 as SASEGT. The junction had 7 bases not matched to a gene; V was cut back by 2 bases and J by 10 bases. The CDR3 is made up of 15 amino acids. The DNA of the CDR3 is TGTGCCAGCAGTGAAACGGACAGGGCTCGGTCACCCCTCCACTTT. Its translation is CASSETDRARSPLHF.

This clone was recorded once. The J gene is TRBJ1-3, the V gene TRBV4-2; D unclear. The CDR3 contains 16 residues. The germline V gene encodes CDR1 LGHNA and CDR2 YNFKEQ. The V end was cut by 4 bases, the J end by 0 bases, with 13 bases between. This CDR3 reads CASSRHTLPSGNTIYF. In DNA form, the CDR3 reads TGTGCCAGCAGCCGTCACACCCTCCCCTCTGGAAACACCATATATTTT.

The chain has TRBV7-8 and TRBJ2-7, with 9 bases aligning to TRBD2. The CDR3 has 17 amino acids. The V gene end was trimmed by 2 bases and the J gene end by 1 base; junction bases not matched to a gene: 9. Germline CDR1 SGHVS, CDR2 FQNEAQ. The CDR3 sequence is CASSLLAGELGSYEQYF. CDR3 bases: TGTGCCAGCAGCTTATTAGCGGGAGAGCTAGGTTCCTACGAGCAGTACTTC. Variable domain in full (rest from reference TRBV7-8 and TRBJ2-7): GAGVSQSPRYKVAKRGQDVALRCDPISGHVSLFWYQQALGQGPEFLTYFQNEAQLDKSGLPSDRFFAERPEGSVSTLKIQRTQQEDSAVYLCASSLLAGELGSYEQYFGPGTRLTVT.

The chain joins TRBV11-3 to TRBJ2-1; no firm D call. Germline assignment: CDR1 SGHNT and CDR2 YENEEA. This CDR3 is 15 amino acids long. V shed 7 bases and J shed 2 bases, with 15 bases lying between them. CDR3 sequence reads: CASTYDIGTYNEQFF. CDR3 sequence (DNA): TGTGCCAGCACCTACGATATAGGAACCTACAATGAGCAGTTCTTC.

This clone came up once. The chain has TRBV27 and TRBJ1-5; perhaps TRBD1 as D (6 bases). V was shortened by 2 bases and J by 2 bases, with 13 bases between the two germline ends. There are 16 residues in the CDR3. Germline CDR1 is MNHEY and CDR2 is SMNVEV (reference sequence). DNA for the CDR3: TGTGCCAGCAGTTTACTGGGGGGGGCTCGCAATCAGCCCCAGCATTTT. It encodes CASSLLGGARNQPQHF.

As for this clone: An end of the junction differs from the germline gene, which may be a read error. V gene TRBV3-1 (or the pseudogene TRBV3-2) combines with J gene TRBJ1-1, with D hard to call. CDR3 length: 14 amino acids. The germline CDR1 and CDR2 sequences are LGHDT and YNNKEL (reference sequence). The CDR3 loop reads CAGSQGGGETEAFF. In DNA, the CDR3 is TGTGCCGGCAGCCAAGGCGGCGGGGAGACTGAAGCTTTCTTT.